This T cell receptor (beta chain) was retrieved from a study of blood T cell repertoires in COVID-19. About the study: The United States, Italy and Spain provided the acute and convalescent COVID-19 samples. PBMCs, B-cell-depleted T cells, or T cells provided the cDNA or gDNA that made up the material.

Original handling: The authors estimated nucleated cell counts from reference gene primer amplification. The table came from immunoSEQ multiplex PCR; TCRdb's copy has only in-frame clones and leaves some out. V and J calls and clone size come straight from that table; D and trimming were deduced from the DNA. The sample shows 240,000 or so clones, approximately 78% of them seen only once. Sequenced: peripheral blood. This clonotype was sampled from a woman aged 18 to 35 with acute or convalescent COVID-19.

The CDR3 loop reads CASREKGAVGYGGYTF. The CDR3 DNA is TGTGCCAGCAGGGAGAAGGGGGCCGTCGGCTATGGTGGCTACACCTTC. J is TRBJ1-2 and V is TRBV2, with 7 positions matching TRBD1. CDR3 length equals 16 residues. V shed 6 bases and J 7 bases; nucleotides not matched to a gene: 17. Germline assignment: CDR1 SNHLY and CDR2 FYNNEI.